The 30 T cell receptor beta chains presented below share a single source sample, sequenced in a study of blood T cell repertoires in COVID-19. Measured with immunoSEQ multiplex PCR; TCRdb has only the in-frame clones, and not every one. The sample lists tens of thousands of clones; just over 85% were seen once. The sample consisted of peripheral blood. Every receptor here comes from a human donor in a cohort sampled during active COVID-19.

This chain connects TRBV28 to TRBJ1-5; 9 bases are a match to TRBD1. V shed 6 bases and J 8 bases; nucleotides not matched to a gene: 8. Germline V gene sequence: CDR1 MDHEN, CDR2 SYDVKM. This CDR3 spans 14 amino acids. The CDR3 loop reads CASSHTGGPEPQHF. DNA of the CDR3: TGTGCCAGCAGCCATACAGGGGGCCCTGAGCCCCAGCATTTT.

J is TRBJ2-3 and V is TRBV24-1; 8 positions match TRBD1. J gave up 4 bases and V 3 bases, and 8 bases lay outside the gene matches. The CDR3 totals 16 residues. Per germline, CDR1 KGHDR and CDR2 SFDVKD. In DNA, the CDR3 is TGTGCCACCAGTGATCCCGGACAGGGAGGCTCAGATACGCAGTATTTT. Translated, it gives CATSDPGQGGSDTQYF.

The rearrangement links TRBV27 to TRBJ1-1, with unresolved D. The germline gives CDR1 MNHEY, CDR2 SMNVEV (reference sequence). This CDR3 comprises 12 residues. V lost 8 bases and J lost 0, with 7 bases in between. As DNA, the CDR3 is TGTGCCAGCGCCTCTATGAACACTGAAGCTTTCTTT. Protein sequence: CASASMNTEAFF.

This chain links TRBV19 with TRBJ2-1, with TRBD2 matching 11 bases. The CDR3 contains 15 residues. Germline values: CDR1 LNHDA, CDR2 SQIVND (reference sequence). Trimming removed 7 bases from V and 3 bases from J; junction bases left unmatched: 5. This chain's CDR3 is CASIPTSGGYNEQFF. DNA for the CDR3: TGTGCCAGTATTCCAACTAGCGGGGGCTACAATGAGCAGTTCTTC.

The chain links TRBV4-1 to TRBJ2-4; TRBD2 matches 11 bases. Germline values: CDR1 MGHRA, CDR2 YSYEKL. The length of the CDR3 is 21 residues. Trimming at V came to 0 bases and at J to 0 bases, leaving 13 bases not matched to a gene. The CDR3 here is CASSQEGWSSGGPLAKNIQYF. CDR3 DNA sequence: TGCGCCAGCAGCCAAGAAGGATGGTCTAGCGGGGGGCCTCTAGCCAAAAACATTCAGTACTTC.

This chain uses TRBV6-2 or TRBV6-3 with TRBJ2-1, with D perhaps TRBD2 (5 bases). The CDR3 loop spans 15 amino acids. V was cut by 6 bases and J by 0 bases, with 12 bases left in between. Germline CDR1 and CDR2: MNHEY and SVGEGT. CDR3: CASSLTDFSYNEQFF. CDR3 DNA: TGTGCCAGCAGCCTCACGGACTTCTCCTACAATGAGCAGTTCTTC.

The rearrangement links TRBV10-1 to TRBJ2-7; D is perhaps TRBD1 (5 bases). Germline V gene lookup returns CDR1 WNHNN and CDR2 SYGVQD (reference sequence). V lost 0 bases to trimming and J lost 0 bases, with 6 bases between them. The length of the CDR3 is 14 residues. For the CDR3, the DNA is TGCGCCAGCAGTGAGTCCACAGGCTCCTACGAGCAGTACTTC. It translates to CASSESTGSYEQYF.

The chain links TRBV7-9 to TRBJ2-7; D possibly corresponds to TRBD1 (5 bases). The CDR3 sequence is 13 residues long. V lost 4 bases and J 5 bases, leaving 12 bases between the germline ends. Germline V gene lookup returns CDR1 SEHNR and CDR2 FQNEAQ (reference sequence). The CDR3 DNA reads TGTGCCAGCAGCTGGGGCCTCCGGGACGAGCAGTACTTC. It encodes CASSWGLRDEQYF.

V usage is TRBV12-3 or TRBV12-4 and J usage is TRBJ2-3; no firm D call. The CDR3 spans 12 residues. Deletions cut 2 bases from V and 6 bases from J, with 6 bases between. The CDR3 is CASSLISDTQYF. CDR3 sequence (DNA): TGTGCCAGCAGTTTAATTTCTGATACGCAGTATTTT.

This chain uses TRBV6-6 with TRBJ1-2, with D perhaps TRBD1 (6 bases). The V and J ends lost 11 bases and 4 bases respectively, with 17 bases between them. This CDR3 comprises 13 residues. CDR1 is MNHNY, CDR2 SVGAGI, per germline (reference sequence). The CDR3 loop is CAGNTGRGYGYTF. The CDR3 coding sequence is TGTGCCGGAAATACAGGCAGGGGCTATGGCTACACCTTC.

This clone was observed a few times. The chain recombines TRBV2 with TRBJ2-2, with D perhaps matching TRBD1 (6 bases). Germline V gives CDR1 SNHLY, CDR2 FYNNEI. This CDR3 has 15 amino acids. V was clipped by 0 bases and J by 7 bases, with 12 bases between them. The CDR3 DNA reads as TGTGCCAGCAGTGAAGCGCTTCAGGGGATCGGGGAGCTGTTTTTT. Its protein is CASSEALQGIGELFF.

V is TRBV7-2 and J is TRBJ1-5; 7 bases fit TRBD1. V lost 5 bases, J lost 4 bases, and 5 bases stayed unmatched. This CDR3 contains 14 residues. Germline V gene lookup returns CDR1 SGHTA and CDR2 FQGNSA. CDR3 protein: CASSPGGRNQPQHF. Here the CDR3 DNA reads TGTGCCAGCAGCCCAGGGGGAAGGAATCAGCCCCAGCATTTT.

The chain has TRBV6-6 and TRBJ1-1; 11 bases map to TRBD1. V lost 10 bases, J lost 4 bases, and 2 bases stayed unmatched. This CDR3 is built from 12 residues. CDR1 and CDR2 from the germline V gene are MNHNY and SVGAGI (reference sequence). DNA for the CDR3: TGTGCCACAGGGACAGGGGGCACTGAAGCTTTCTTT. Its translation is CATGTGGTEAFF.

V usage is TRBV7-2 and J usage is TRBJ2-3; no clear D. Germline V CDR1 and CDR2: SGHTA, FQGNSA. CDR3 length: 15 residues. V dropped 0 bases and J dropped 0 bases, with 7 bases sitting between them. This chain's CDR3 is CASSLASGSTDTQYF. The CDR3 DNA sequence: TGTGCCAGCAGCTTAGCTTCCGGGAGCACAGATACGCAGTATTTT.

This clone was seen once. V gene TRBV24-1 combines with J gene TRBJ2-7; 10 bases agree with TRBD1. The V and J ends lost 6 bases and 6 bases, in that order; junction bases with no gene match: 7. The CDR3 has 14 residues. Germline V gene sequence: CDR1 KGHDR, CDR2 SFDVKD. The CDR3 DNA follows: TGTGCCACCAGTACCGGGACAGGGGCACCCGAGCAGTACTTC. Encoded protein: CATSTGTGAPEQYF.

DNA of the CDR3: TGTGCCAGTAGTATGGGCAGGTACAATCAGCCCCAGCATTTT. Protein product: CASSMGRYNQPQHF. The genes are TRBV19 and TRBJ1-5; no clear D. Trimming shortened V by 3 bases and J by 3 bases, and 9 bases separated the two germline ends. The CDR3 covers 14 residues. Germline V gives CDR1 LNHDA, CDR2 SQIVND (reference sequence).

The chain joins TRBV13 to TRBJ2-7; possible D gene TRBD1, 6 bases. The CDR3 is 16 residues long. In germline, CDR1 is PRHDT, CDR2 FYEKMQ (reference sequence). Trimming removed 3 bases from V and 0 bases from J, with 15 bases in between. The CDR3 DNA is TGTGCCAGCAGCTTCGGGCAGGGGTTCACCTCCTACGAGCAGTACTTC. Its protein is CASSFGQGFTSYEQYF.

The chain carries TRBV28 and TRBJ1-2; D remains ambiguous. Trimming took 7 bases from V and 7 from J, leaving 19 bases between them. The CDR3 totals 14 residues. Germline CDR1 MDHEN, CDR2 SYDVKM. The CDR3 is CASTTYDTRFGYTF. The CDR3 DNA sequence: TGTGCCAGCACCACTTACGACACCAGATTTGGCTACACCTTC.

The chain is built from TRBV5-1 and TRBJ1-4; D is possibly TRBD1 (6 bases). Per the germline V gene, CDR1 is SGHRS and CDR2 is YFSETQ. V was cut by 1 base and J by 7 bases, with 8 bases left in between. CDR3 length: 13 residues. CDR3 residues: CASSLSGVEKLFF. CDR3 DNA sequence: TGCGCCAGCAGCTTGTCAGGGGTTGAAAAACTGTTTTTT.

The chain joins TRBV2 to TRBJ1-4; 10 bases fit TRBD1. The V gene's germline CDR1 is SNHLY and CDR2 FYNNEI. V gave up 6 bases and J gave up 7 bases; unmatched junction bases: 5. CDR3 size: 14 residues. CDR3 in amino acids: CASRAGTGAEKLFF. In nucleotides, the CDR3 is TGTGCCAGCAGGGCCGGGACAGGGGCTGAAAAACTGTTTTTT. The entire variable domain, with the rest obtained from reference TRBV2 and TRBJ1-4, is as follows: EPEVTQTPSHQVTQMGQEVILRCVPISNHLYFYWYRQILGQKVEFLVSFYNNEISEKSEIFDDQFSVERPDGSNFTLKIRSTKLEDSAMYFCASRAGTGAEKLFFGSGTQLSVL.

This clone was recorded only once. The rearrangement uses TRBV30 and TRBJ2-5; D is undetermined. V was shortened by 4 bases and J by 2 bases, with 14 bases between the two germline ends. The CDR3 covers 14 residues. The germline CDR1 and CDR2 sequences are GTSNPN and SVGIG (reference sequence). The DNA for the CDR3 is TGTGCCTGGACGCCCGTTTTTGCGCAAGAGACCCAGTACTTC. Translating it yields CAWTPVFAQETQYF. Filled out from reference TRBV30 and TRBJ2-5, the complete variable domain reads SQTIHQWPATLVQPVGSPLSLECTVEGTSNPNLYWYRQAAGRGLQLLFYSVGIGQISSEVPQNLSASRPQDRQFILSSKKLLLSDSGFYLCAWTPVFAQETQYFGPGTRLLVL.

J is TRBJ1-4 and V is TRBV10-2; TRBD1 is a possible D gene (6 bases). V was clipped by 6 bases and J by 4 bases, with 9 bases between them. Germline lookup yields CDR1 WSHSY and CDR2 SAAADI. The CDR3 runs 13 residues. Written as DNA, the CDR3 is TGCGCCAGCAGAAGGGGGATTAATGAAAAACTGTTTTTT. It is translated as CASRRGINEKLFF.

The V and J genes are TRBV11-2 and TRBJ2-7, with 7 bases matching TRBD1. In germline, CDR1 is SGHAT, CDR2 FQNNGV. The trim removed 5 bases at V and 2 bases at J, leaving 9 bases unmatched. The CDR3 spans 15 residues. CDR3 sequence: CASSNRGPVAYEQYF. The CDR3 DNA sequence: TGTGCCAGCAGCAACAGGGGCCCCGTAGCCTACGAGCAGTACTTC.

The CDR3 DNA sequence: TGCAGCGTTGACGAGACAGGGAAATCCAATGAGCAGTTCTTC. Its protein product is CSVDETGKSNEQFF. The chain couples TRBV29-1 to TRBJ2-1; 7 bases align to TRBD1. This CDR3 is built from 14 residues. Losses at the gene ends were 3 bases for V and 6 bases for J; bases not matched to a gene: 8. CDR1 SQVTM and CDR2 ANQGSEA come from the germline V gene.

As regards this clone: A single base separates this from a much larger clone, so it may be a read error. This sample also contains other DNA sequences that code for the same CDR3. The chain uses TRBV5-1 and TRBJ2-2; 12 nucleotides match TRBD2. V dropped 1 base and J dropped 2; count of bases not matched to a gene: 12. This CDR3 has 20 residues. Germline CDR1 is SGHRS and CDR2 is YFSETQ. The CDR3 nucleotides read TGCGCCAGCAGCTTGAAGTTAGGCCTAGCGGGGGGGCCTAACACCGGGGAGCTGTTTTTT. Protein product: CASSLKLGLAGGPNTGELFF.

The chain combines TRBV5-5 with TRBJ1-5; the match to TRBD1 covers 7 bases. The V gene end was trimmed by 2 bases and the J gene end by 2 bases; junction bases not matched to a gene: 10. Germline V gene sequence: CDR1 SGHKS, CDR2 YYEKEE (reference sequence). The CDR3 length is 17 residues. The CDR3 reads CASSLRTGQRGNQPQHF. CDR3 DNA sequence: TGTGCCAGCAGCTTAAGGACAGGACAGAGGGGCAATCAGCCCCAGCATTTT. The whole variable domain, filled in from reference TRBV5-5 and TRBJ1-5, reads DAGVTQSPTHLIKTRGQQVTLRCSPISGHKSVSWYQQVLGQGPQFIFQYYEKEERGRGNFPDRFSARQFPNYSSELNVNALLLGDSALYLCASSLRTGQRGNQPQHFGDGTRLSIL.

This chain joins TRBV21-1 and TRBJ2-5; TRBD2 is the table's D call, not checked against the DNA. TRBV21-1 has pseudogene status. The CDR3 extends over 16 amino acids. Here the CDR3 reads CASRTQRKTIRETQYF. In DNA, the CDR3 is TGTGCCAGCAGAACACAGCGGAAGACCATTCGGGAGACCCAGTACTTC.

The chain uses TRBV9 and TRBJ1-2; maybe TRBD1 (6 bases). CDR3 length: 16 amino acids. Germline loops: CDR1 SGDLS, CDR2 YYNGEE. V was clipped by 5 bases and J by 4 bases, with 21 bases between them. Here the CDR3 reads CASSARGGQKLYGYTF. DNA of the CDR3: TGTGCCAGCAGTGCTAGAGGTGGACAGAAACTCTATGGCTACACCTTC. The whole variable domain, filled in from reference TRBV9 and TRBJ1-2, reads DSGVTQTPKHLITATGQRVTLRCSPRSGDLSVYWYQQSLDQGLQFLIQYYNGEERAKGNILERFSAQQFPDLHSELNLSSLELGDSALYFCASSARGGQKLYGYTFGSGTRLTVV.

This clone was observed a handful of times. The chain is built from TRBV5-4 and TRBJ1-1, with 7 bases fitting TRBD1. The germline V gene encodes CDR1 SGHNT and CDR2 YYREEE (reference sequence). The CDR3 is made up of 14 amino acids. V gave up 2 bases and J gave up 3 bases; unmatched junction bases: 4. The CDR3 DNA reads TGTGCCAGCAGCTTAAGACAGGGAGACACTGAAGCTTTCTTT. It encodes CASSLRQGDTEAFF.

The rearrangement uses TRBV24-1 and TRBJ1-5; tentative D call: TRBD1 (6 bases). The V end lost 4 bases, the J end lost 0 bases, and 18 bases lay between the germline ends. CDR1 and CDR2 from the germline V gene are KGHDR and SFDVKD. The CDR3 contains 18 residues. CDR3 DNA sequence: TGTGCCACCAGTGACCCGGGGCCAGGGGACTATAGCAATCAGCCCCAGCATTTT. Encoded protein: CATSDPGPGDYSNQPQHF.